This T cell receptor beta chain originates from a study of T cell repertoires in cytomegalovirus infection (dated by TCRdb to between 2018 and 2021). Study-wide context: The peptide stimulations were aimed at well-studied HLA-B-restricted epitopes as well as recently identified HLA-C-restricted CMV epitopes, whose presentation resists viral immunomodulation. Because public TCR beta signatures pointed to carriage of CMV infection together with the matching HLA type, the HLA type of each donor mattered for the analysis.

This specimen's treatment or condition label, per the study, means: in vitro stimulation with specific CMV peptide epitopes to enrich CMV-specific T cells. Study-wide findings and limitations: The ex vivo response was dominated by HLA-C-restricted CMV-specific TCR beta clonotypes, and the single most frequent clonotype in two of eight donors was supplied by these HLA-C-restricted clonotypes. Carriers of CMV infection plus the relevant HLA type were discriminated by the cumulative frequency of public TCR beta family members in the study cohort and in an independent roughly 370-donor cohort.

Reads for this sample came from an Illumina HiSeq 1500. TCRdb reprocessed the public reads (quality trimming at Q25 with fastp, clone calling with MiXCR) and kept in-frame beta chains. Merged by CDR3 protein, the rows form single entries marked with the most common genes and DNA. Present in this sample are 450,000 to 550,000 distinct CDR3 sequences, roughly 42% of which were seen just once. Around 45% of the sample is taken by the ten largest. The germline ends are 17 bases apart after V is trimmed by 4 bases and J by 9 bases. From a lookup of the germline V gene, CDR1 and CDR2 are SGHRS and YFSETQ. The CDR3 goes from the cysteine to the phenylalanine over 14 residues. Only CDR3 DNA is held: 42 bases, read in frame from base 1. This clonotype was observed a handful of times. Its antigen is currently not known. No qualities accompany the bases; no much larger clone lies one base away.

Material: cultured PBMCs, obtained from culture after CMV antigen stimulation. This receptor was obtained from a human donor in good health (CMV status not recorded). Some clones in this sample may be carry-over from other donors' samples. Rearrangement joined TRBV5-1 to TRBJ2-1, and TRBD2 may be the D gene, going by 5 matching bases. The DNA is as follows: TGCGCCAGCAGCGCCGAGGGAGCCCGCGGTGAGCAGTTCTTC. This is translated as CASSAEGARGEQFF.